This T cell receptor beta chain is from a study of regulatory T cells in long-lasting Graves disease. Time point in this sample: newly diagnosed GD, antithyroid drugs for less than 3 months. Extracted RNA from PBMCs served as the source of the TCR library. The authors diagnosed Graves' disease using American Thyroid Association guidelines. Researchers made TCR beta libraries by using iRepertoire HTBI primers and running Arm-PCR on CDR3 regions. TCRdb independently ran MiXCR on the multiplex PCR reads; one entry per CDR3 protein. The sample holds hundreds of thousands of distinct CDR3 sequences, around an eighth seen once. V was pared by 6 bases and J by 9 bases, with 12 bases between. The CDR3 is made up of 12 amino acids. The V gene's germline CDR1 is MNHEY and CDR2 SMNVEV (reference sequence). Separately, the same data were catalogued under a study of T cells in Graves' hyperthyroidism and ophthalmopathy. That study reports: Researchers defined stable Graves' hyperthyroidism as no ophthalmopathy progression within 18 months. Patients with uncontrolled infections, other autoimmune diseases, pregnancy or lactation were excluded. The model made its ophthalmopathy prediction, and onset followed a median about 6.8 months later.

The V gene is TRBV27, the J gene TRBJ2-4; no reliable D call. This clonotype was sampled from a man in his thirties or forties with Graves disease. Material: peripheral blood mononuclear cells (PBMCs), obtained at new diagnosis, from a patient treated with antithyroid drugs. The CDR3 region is CASRDPTSIQYF. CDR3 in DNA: TGTGCCAGCAGAGACCCAACCAGCATTCAGTACTTC.